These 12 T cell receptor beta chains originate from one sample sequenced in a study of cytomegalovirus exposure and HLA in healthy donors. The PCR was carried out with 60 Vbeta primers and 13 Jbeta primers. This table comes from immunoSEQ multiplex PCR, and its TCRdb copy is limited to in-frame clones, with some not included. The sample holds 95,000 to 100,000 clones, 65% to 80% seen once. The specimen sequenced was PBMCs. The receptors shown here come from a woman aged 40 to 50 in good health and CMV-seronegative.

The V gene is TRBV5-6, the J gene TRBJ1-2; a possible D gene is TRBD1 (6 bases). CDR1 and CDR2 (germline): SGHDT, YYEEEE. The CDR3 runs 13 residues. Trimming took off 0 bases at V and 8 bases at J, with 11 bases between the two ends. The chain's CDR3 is CASSLAAGDGYTF. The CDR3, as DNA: TGTGCCAGCAGCTTGGCCGCAGGGGACGGCTACACCTTC.

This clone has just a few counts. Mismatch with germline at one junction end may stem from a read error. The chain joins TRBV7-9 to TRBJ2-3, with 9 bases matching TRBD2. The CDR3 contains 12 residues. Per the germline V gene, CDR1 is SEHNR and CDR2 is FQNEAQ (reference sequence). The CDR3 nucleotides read TGTTCCAGCAGCTCGGGACTAGCAACGCAGTATTTT. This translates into CSSSSGLATQYF. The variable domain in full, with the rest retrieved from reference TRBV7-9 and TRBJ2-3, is DTGVSQNPRHKITKRGQNVTFRCDPISEHNRLYWYRQTLGQGPEFLTYFQNEAQLEKSRLLSDRFSAERPKGSFSTLEIQRTEQGDSAMYLCSSSSGLATQYFGPGTRLTVL.

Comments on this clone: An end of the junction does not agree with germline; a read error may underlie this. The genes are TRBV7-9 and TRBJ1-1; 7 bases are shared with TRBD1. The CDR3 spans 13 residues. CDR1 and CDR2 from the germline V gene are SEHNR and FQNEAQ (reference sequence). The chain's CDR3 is CSSSRQGNTEAFF. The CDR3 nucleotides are TGTTCCAGCAGCAGACAGGGAAACACTGAAGCTTTCTTT.

CDR3 loop: CASSVGVYNEQFF. The CDR3 DNA reads as TGTGCCAGCAGTGTCGGGGTTTACAATGAGCAGTTCTTC. The V and J genes are TRBV6-5 and TRBJ2-1; possibly TRBD2 for D (5 bases). V was cut by 5 bases and J by 4 bases, with 9 bases left in between. Germline loops: CDR1 MNHEY, CDR2 SVGAGI. The CDR3 loop spans 13 amino acids.

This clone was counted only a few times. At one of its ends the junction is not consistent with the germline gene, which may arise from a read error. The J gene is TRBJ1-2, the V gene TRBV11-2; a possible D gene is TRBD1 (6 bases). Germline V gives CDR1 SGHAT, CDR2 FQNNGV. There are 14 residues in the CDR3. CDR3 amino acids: CASSPSQGSYGYTF. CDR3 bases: TGCGCCAGCAGCCCATCACAGGGTAGCTATGGCTACACCTTC.

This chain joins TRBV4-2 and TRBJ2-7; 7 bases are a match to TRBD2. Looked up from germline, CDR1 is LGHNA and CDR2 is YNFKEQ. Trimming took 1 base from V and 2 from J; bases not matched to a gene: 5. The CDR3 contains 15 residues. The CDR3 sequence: CASSQVKGLTYEQYF. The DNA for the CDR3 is TGTGCCAGCAGCCAAGTAAAGGGACTAACCTACGAGCAGTACTTC.

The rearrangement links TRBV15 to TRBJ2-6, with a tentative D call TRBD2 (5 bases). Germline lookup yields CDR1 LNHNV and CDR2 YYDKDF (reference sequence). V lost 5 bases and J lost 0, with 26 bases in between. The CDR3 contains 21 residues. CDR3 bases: TGTGCCACCAGCTCCAGCCAACTTGGAGGATGGCGACTCTCTGGGGCCAACGTCCTGACTTTC. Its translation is CATSSSQLGGWRLSGANVLTF.

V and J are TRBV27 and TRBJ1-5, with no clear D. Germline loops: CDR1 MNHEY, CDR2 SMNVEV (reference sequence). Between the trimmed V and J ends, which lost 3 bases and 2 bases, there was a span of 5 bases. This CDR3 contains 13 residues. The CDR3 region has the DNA TGTGCCAGCAGTTTTAGCGGCAATCAGCCCCAGCATTTT. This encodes CASSFSGNQPQHF.

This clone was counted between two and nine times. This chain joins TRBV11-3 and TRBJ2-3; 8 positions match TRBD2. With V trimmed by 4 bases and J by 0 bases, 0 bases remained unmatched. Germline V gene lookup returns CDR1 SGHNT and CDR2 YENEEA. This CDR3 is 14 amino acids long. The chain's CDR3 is CASSSGGSTDTQYF. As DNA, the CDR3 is TGTGCCAGCAGCTCGGGGGGGAGCACAGATACGCAGTATTTT. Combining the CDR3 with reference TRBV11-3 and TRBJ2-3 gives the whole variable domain EAGVVQSPRYKIIEKKQPVAFWCNPISGHNTLYWYLQNLGQGPELLIRYENEEAVDDSQLPKDRFSAERLKGVDSTLKIQPAELGDSAVYLCASSSGGSTDTQYFGPGTRLTVL.

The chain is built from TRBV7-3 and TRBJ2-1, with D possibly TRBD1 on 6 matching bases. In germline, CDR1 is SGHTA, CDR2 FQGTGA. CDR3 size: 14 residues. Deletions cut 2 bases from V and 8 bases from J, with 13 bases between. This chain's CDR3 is CASSLAGTSHEQFF. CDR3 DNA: TGTGCCAGCAGCTTAGCTGGGACATCCCATGAGCAGTTCTTC.

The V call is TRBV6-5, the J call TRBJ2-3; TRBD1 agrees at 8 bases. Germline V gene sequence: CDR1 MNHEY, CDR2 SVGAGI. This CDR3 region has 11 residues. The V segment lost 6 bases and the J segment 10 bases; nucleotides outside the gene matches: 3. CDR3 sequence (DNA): TGTGCCAGCAGGCTACAGGGGGCGCAGTATTTT. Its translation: CASRLQGAQYF.

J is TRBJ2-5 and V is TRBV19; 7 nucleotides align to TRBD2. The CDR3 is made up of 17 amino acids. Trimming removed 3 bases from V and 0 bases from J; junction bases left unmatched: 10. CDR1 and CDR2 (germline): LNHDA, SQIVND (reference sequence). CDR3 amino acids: CASSIGGRLADQETQYF. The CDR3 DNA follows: TGTGCCAGTAGTATCGGAGGGAGGCTAGCGGACCAAGAGACCCAGTACTTC. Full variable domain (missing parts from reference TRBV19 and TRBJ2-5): DGGITQSPKYLFRKEGQNVTLSCEQNLNHDAMYWYRQDPGQGLRLIYYSQIVNDFQKGDIAEGYSVSREKKESFPLTVTSAQKNPTAFYLCASSIGGRLADQETQYFGPGTRLLVL.